This T cell receptor beta chain was observed in a study of T cell responses to AZD1222 COVID-19 vaccine. Notes on the study in general: Donors were mostly white British, more females; clonal diversity possibly underestimated.

Measured with immunoSEQ multiplex PCR; TCRdb has only the in-frame clones, and not every one. The data hold under 200,000 clones, with 85% to 95% observed a single time. The CDR3 has 14 residues. Germline V lookup: CDR1 SGHAT, CDR2 FQNNGV. This clone has only one observation. Its antigen is undetermined. A junction end diverges from the germline sequence, so it may reflect a read error. This sequence originates from an adult in good health. The chain couples TRBV11-2 to TRBJ1-6; D ambiguous. Material: peripheral blood, obtained on day 0 of AZD1222 vaccination. DNA of the CDR3: TGTGCCAGCAGCTATGACCAATATAACTCACCCCTCCACTTT. This gives the protein CASSYDQYNSPLHF.